The rows below give T cell receptor beta chains drawn from one sample of a study of post-analysis software for immune sequencing data. TCRdb called the PCR reads again in MiXCR, with one record for every CDR3 protein. Of about 540,000 distinct CDR3 sequences in the sample, around a third were seen once. Sequences were obtained from blood. The receptors were sampled from a girl aged 2-17 years with multiple sclerosis. Both conserved end residues are part of each CDR3. Each record gives: CDR3 protein, CDR3 DNA, D gene, clone size, V gene, J gene. The D gene is left open where the match is weak. Expanded clones get a size class; other rows say once, few or many, or leave the size out.

CDR3aa: CASSYSKAGRYNEQFF
CDR3nt: TGTGCCAGCAGTTACTCGAAGGCCGGGCGCTACAATGAGCAGTTCTTC
d_gene: NA
abundance: NA
v_gene: TRBV6-6
j_gene: TRBJ2-1

CDR3aa: CASTQNGVEGEKLFF
CDR3nt: TGTGCCAGCACCCAAAATGGGGTAGAGGGAGAAAAACTGTTTTTT
d_gene: NA
abundance: once
v_gene: TRBV2
j_gene: TRBJ1-4

CDR3aa: CASSASPAGGPLVYEQFF
CDR3nt: TGTGCCAGCAGCGCCAGCCCGGCGGGGGGACCTCTGGTCTATGAGCAGTTCTTC
d_gene: TRBD2
abundance: few
v_gene: TRBV7-9
j_gene: TRBJ2-1

CDR3aa: CASSLYGVGSNMQYF
CDR3nt: TGTGCCAGCAGTTTGTATGGCGTGGGGTCAAATATGCAGTATTTT
d_gene: NA
abundance: NA
v_gene: TRBV12-3/TRBV12-4
j_gene: TRBJ2-3

CDR3aa: CASSSEVLGGGHEQYF
CDR3nt: TGTGCCAGCAGCTCGGAAGTTTTGGGGGGAGGACATGAGCAGTACTTC
d_gene: NA
abundance: NA
v_gene: TRBV14
j_gene: TRBJ2-7

CDR3aa: CASSYSDGLGQPQHF
CDR3nt: TGTGCCAGCAGTTATTCGGACGGTCTAGGTCAGCCCCAGCATTTT
d_gene: NA
abundance: few
v_gene: TRBV6-5
j_gene: TRBJ1-5

CDR3aa: CSASFLANTEAFF
CDR3nt: TGCAGTGCTAGTTTTCTGGCGAACACTGAAGCTTTCTTT
d_gene: NA
abundance: few
v_gene: TRBV20-1
j_gene: TRBJ1-1

CDR3aa: CASSLGDRGLFGYTF
CDR3nt: TGTGCCAGCAGCTTAGGGGACAGGGGTTTGTTTGGCTACACCTTC
d_gene: TRBD1
abundance: few
v_gene: TRBV7-8
j_gene: TRBJ1-2

CDR3aa: CASSLALAGSYNEQFF
CDR3nt: TGCGCCAGCAGCTTGGCGTTAGCGGGCTCCTACAATGAGCAGTTCTTC
d_gene: TRBD2
abundance: few
v_gene: TRBV5-1
j_gene: TRBJ2-1

CDR3aa: CASSYTGGGQPQHF
CDR3nt: TGTGCCAGCAGTTACACAGGGGGCGGCCAGCCCCAGCATTTT
d_gene: TRBD1
abundance: NA
v_gene: TRBV7-2
j_gene: TRBJ1-5

CDR3aa: CASSLSIAPADQETQYF
CDR3nt: TGTGCCAGCAGTTTATCGATCGCCCCTGCGGACCAAGAGACCCAGTACTTC
d_gene: NA
abundance: once
v_gene: TRBV27
j_gene: TRBJ2-5

CDR3aa: CASSQYPMRGNQPQHF
CDR3nt: TGCGCCAGCAGCCAATACCCTATGCGAGGTAATCAGCCCCAGCATTTT
d_gene: NA
abundance: NA
v_gene: TRBV4-1
j_gene: TRBJ1-5

CDR3aa: CASSLTGTTNNEQFF
CDR3nt: TGTGCCAGCAGCTTAACCGGGACAACCAACAATGAGCAGTTCTTC
d_gene: NA
abundance: NA
v_gene: TRBV7-2
j_gene: TRBJ2-1

CDR3aa: CASSHPMGLEAFF
CDR3nt: TGTGCCAGCAGCCATCCCATGGGGCTTGAAGCTTTCTTT
d_gene: NA
abundance: NA
v_gene: TRBV3-1
j_gene: TRBJ1-1

CDR3aa: CASSQGVVYEQYF
CDR3nt: TGTGCCAGCAGCCAAGGGGTAGTATACGAGCAGTACTTC
d_gene: NA
abundance: NA
v_gene: TRBV14
j_gene: TRBJ2-7

CDR3aa: CASSLYTRGVYEQYF
CDR3nt: TGTGCCAGCAGTTTATATACGAGGGGCGTCTACGAGCAGTACTTC
d_gene: NA
abundance: few
v_gene: TRBV27
j_gene: TRBJ2-7

CDR3aa: CASRRTGGAEAFF
CDR3nt: TGTGCCAGCAGGAGAACAGGGGGGGCTGAAGCTTTCTTT
d_gene: TRBD1
abundance: NA
v_gene: TRBV6-5
j_gene: TRBJ1-1

CDR3aa: CSAREGVGGLKNIQYF
CDR3nt: TGCAGTGCTAGAGAAGGTGTAGGGGGCTTGAAAAACATTCAGTACTTC
d_gene: TRBD1
abundance: NA
v_gene: TRBV20-1
j_gene: TRBJ2-4

CDR3aa: CASSRTGSINQPQHF
CDR3nt: TGTGCCAGCAGTCGGACAGGGTCCATCAATCAGCCCCAGCATTTT
d_gene: TRBD1
abundance: NA
v_gene: TRBV6-5
j_gene: TRBJ1-5

CDR3aa: CASSSRGGTGISYNEQFF
CDR3nt: TGTGCCAGCAGCTCCCGCGGGGGAACAGGGATATCCTACAATGAGCAGTTCTTC
d_gene: NA
abundance: few
v_gene: TRBV5-5
j_gene: TRBJ2-1

CDR3aa: CASSLVGGSRTGELFF
CDR3nt: TGTGCCAGCAGCTTAGTAGGGGGTAGTCGTACCGGGGAGCTGTTTTTT
d_gene: NA
abundance: NA
v_gene: TRBV7-2
j_gene: TRBJ2-2

CDR3aa: CASSPITAGTGYGYTF
CDR3nt: TGTGCCAGCAGCCCAATCACGGCCGGGACAGGATATGGCTACACCTTC
d_gene: TRBD1
abundance: NA
v_gene: TRBV7-9
j_gene: TRBJ1-2

CDR3aa: CASSLDPRAHGEKLFF
CDR3nt: TGTGCCAGCAGCTTAGACCCCCGGGCCCACGGGGAAAAACTGTTTTTT
d_gene: NA
abundance: NA
v_gene: TRBV7-9
j_gene: TRBJ1-4

CDR3aa: CSARIYGPSNEQFF
CDR3nt: TGCAGTGCTAGAATTTATGGTCCGAGCAATGAGCAGTTCTTC
d_gene: NA
abundance: NA
v_gene: TRBV20-1
j_gene: TRBJ2-1

CDR3aa: CSASGLAGSETQYF
CDR3nt: TGCAGTGCCTCCGGACTAGCGGGGAGTGAGACCCAGTACTTC
d_gene: TRBD2
abundance: few
v_gene: TRBV20-1
j_gene: TRBJ2-5

CDR3aa: CASSLHGYEQYF
CDR3nt: TGTGCCAGCAGTTTACACGGCTACGAGCAGTACTTC
d_gene: NA
abundance: many
v_gene: TRBV12-3/TRBV12-4
j_gene: TRBJ2-7

CDR3aa: CASSLTVAGTGVQFF
CDR3nt: TGTGCCAGCAGCTTAACAGTGGCAGGGACGGGGGTGCAGTTCTTC
d_gene: NA
abundance: NA
v_gene: TRBV11-1
j_gene: TRBJ2-1

CDR3aa: CATRTSLNSYNEQFF
CDR3nt: TGCGCCACCAGGACTAGCCTAAACTCCTACAATGAGCAGTTCTTC
d_gene: TRBD2
abundance: NA
v_gene: TRBV5-1
j_gene: TRBJ2-1

CDR3aa: CASSGHQRGDTDTQYF
CDR3nt: TGCGCCAGCAGTGGCCACCAGCGGGGGGACACAGATACGCAGTATTTT
d_gene: TRBD2
abundance: NA
v_gene: TRBV10-2
j_gene: TRBJ2-3

CDR3aa: CASSQTSLQETQYF
CDR3nt: TGCGCCAGCAGCCAAACGTCTCTCCAAGAGACCCAGTACTTC
d_gene: NA
abundance: NA
v_gene: TRBV4-1
j_gene: TRBJ2-5

CDR3aa: CASSSLSSGAGANVLTF
CDR3nt: TGTGCCAGCAGCTCCTTATCCTCAGGGGCTGGGGCCAACGTCCTGACTTTC
d_gene: NA
abundance: few
v_gene: TRBV11-2
j_gene: TRBJ2-6

CDR3aa: CASSLGNEETQYF
CDR3nt: TGTGCCAGCAGCTTGGGAAACGAAGAGACCCAGTACTTC
d_gene: NA
abundance: few
v_gene: TRBV5-6
j_gene: TRBJ2-5

CDR3aa: CASSLMQPGTENIQYF
CDR3nt: TGTGCCAGCAGCTTAATGCAGCCCGGGACAGAAAACATTCAGTACTTC
d_gene: TRBD1
abundance: NA
v_gene: TRBV7-6
j_gene: TRBJ2-4

CDR3aa: CASSGPGTRVLAEQFF
CDR3nt: TGTGCCAGCAGCGGACCTGGGACTAGAGTTCTCGCTGAGCAGTTCTTC
d_gene: TRBD2
abundance: few
v_gene: TRBV7-2
j_gene: TRBJ2-1

CDR3aa: CASSFGLGEQYF
CDR3nt: TGTGCCAGCAGTTTTGGACTAGGGGAGCAGTACTTC
d_gene: TRBD2
abundance: few
v_gene: TRBV2
j_gene: TRBJ2-5

CDR3aa: CASSWAQGSNQPQHF
CDR3nt: TGTGCCAGCAGTTGGGCACAGGGGAGCAATCAGCCCCAGCATTTT
d_gene: TRBD1
abundance: NA
v_gene: TRBV12-3/TRBV12-4
j_gene: TRBJ1-5

CDR3aa: CASTGALPGEQFF
CDR3nt: TGTGCCAGCACCGGGGCTCTCCCAGGCGAGCAGTTCTTC
d_gene: NA
abundance: NA
v_gene: TRBV12-3/TRBV12-4
j_gene: TRBJ2-1

CDR3aa: CASSKGPSSYEQYF
CDR3nt: TGTGCCAGCAGCAAGGGTCCCAGCTCCTACGAGCAGTACTTC
d_gene: NA
abundance: NA
v_gene: TRBV12-3/TRBV12-4
j_gene: TRBJ2-7

CDR3aa: CASSVGTSGGVLQETQYF
CDR3nt: TGCGCCAGCAGCGTGGGGACTAGCGGGGGGGTTCTTCAAGAGACCCAGTACTTC
d_gene: TRBD2
abundance: few
v_gene: TRBV5-1
j_gene: TRBJ2-5

CDR3aa: CASSLYRIANTGELFF
CDR3nt: TGTGCCAGCAGCTTATATAGGATCGCGAACACCGGGGAGCTGTTTTTT
d_gene: NA
abundance: NA
v_gene: TRBV13
j_gene: TRBJ2-2

CDR3aa: CASSFSGGGANVLTF
CDR3nt: TGCGCCAGCAGCTTCTCGGGAGGTGGGGCCAACGTCCTGACTTTC
d_gene: TRBD2
abundance: NA
v_gene: TRBV5-1
j_gene: TRBJ2-6

CDR3aa: CSARDRILKGTDTQYF
CDR3nt: TGCAGTGCTAGAGATCGGATCCTAAAGGGCACAGATACGCAGTATTTT
d_gene: NA
abundance: many
v_gene: TRBV20-1
j_gene: TRBJ2-3

CDR3aa: CASSPGTSGVSSYNEQYF
CDR3nt: TGCGCCAGCAGTCCCGGGACTAGCGGGGTGAGCTCCTACAATGAGCAGTACTTC
d_gene: TRBD2
abundance: NA
v_gene: TRBV10-2
j_gene: TRBJ2-7

CDR3aa: CSAEDRANPNEKLFF
CDR3nt: TGCAGTGCTGAAGACAGAGCCAATCCTAATGAAAAACTGTTTTTT
d_gene: NA
abundance: many
v_gene: TRBV20-1
j_gene: TRBJ1-4

CDR3aa: CASSASLDRSHGYTF
CDR3nt: TGTGCCAGCAGTGCGTCCCTGGACAGGTCCCACGGCTACACCTTC
d_gene: TRBD1
abundance: NA
v_gene: TRBV6-4
j_gene: TRBJ1-2

CDR3aa: CSAGGQRGLTSYEQYF
CDR3nt: TGCAGTGCTGGAGGGCAGCGGGGCCTAACTTCCTACGAGCAGTACTTC
d_gene: TRBD2
abundance: few
v_gene: TRBV20-1
j_gene: TRBJ2-7

CDR3aa: CASSPVSGLEPNEKLFF
CDR3nt: TGTGCCAGCAGCCCCGTCTCGGGATTGGAGCCGAATGAAAAACTGTTTTTT
d_gene: NA
abundance: NA
v_gene: TRBV4-2
j_gene: TRBJ1-4

CDR3aa: CASRDSVYNEQYF
CDR3nt: TGTGCCAGCAGGGACAGCGTCTACAATGAGCAGTACTTC
d_gene: NA
abundance: NA
v_gene: TRBV12-3/TRBV12-4
j_gene: TRBJ2-7

CDR3aa: CASSPLLRADTQYF
CDR3nt: TGTGCCAGCTCACCACTTCTAAGGGCGGATACGCAGTATTTT
d_gene: NA
abundance: NA
v_gene: TRBV18
j_gene: TRBJ2-3

CDR3aa: CASSYRVGWAKNIQYF
CDR3nt: TGTGCCAGCAGTTACAGGGTGGGATGGGCCAAAAACATTCAGTACTTC
d_gene: NA
abundance: few
v_gene: TRBV6-5
j_gene: TRBJ2-4

CDR3aa: CSARARGTYNEQFF
CDR3nt: TGCAGTGCTAGAGCACGGGGGACCTACAATGAGCAGTTCTTC
d_gene: NA
abundance: few
v_gene: TRBV20-1
j_gene: TRBJ2-1

CDR3aa: CASSLGPSGWETQYF
CDR3nt: TGTGCCAGCAGCTTAGGGCCTAGTGGGTGGGAGACCCAGTACTTC
d_gene: NA
abundance: NA
v_gene: TRBV7-2
j_gene: TRBJ2-5

CDR3aa: CASSQRQSTDTQYF
CDR3nt: TGTGCCAGCTCTCAGCGGCAGAGCACAGATACGCAGTATTTT
d_gene: NA
abundance: few
v_gene: TRBV2
j_gene: TRBJ2-3

CDR3aa: CSAPQDLLGNEQFF
CDR3nt: TGCAGTGCCCCGCAGGACTTACTAGGCAATGAGCAGTTCTTC
d_gene: NA
abundance: few
v_gene: TRBV20-1
j_gene: TRBJ2-1

CDR3aa: CASSVVQGAGNQPQHF
CDR3nt: TGTGCCAGCAGCGTAGTCCAGGGAGCGGGCAATCAGCCCCAGCATTTT
d_gene: NA
abundance: few
v_gene: TRBV9
j_gene: TRBJ1-5